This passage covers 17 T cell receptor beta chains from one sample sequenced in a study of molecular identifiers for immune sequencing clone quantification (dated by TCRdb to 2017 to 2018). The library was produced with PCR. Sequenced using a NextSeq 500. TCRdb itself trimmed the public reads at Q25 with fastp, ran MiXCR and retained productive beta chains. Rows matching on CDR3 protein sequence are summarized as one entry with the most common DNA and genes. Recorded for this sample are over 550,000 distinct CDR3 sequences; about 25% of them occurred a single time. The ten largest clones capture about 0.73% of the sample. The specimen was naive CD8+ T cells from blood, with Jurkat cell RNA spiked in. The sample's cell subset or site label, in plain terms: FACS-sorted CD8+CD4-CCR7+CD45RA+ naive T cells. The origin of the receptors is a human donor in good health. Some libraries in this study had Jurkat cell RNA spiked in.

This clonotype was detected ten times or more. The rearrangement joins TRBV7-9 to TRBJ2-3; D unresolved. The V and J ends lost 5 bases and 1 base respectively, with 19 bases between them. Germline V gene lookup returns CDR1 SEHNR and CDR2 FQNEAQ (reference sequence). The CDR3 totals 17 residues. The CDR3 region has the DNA TGTGCCAGCAGCGCCGACCGGGCCCTCGGCGGCACAGATACGCAGTATTTT. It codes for CASSADRALGGTDTQYF.

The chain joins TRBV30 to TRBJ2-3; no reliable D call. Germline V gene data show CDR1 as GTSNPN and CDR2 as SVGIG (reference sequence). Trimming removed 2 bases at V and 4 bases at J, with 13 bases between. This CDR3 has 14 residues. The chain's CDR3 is CAWSTSSFSDTQYF. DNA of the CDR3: TGTGCCTGGAGTACTTCTTCATTTTCAGATACGCAGTATTTT.

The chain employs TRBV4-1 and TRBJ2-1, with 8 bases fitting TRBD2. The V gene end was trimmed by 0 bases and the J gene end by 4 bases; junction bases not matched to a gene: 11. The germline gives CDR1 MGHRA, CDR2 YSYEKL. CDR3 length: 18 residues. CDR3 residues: CASSQEAPGTREYNEQFF. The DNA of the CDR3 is TGCGCCAGCAGCCAAGAGGCTCCAGGGACTAGGGAATACAATGAGCAGTTCTTC.

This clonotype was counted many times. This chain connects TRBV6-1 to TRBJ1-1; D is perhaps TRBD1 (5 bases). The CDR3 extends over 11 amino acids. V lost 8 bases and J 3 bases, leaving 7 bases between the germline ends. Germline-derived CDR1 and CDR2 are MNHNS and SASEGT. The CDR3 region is CASGGYTEAFF. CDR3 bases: TGTGCCAGCGGGGGATACACTGAAGCTTTCTTT.

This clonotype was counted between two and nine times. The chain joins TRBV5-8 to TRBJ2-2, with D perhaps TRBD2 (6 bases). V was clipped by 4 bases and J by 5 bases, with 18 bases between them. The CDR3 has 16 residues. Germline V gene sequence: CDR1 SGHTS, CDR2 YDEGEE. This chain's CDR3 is CASSPAEGRRTGELFF. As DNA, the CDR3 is TGTGCCAGCAGCCCCGCGGAGGGGCGCAGGACCGGGGAGCTGTTTTTT. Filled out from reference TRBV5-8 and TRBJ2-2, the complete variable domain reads EAGVTQSPTHLIKTRGQQATLRCSPISGHTSVYWYQQALGLGLQFLLWYDEGEERNRGNFPPRFSGRQFPNYSSELNVNALELEDSALYLCASSPAEGRRTGELFFGEGSRLTVL.

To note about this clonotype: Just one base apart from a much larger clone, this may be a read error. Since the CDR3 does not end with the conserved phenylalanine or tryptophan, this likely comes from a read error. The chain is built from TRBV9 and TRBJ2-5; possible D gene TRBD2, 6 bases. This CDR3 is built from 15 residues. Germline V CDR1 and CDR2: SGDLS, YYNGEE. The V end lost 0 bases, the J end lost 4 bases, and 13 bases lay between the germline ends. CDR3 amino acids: CASSVGTSSRETQYL. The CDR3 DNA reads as TGTGCCAGCAGCGTAGGAACTAGCTCTCGAGAGACCCAGTACCTC.

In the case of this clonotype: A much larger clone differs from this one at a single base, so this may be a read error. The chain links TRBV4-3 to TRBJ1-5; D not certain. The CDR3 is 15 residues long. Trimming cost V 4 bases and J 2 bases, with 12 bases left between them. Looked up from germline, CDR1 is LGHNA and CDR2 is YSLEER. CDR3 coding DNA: TGCGCCAGCAGCCTCAAACTCGGAGGCAATCAGCCCCAGCATTTT. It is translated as CASSLKLGGNQPQHF.

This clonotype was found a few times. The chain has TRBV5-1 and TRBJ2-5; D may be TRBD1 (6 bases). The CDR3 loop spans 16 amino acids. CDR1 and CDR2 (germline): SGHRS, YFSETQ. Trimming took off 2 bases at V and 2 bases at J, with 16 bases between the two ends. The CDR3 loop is CASSFGYGQGQETQYF. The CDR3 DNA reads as TGCGCCAGCAGCTTCGGTTACGGGCAGGGGCAAGAGACCCAGTACTTC.

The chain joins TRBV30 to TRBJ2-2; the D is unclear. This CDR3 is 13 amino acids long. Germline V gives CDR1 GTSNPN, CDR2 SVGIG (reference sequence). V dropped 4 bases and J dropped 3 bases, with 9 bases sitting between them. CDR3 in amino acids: CAWNPLDTGELFF. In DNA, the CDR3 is TGTGCCTGGAATCCCCTGGACACCGGGGAGCTGTTTTTT.

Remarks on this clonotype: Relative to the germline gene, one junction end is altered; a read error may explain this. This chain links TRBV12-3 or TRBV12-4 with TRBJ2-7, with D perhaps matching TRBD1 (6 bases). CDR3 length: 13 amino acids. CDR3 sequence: CASSQGHVHEQCF. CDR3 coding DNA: TGTGCCAGCAGCCAGGGACATGTACACGAGCAGTGCTTC.

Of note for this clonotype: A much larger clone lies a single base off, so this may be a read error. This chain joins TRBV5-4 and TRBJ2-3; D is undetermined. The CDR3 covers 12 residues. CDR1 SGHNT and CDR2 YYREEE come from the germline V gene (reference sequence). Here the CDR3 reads CASSLEFDTRYF. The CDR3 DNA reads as TGTGCCAGCAGCTTGGAGTTTGATACGCGGTATTTT.

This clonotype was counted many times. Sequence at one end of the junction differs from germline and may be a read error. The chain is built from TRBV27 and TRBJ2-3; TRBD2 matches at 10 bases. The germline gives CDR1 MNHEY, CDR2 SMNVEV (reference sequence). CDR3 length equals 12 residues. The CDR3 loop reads CGSSGSADTQYF. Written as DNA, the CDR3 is TGCGGGTCTAGCGGGAGCGCAGATACGCAGTATTTT.

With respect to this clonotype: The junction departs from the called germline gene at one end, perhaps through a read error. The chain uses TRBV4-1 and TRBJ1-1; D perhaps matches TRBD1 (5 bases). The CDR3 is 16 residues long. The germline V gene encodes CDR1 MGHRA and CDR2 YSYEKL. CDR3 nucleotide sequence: TGCGCCAGCCGCCACGCCCCGGGACGATTGGCCCCTGAAGCTTTCTTT. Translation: CASRHAPGRLAPEAFF.

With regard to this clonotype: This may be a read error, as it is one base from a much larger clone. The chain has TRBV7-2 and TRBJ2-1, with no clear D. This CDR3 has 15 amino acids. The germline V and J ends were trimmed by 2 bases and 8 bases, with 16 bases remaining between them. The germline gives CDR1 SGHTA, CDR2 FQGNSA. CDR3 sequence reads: CASSLTAGFLDEQFF. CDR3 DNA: TGTGCCAGCAGCTTAACGGCAGGATTTCTTGATGAGCAGTTCTTC.

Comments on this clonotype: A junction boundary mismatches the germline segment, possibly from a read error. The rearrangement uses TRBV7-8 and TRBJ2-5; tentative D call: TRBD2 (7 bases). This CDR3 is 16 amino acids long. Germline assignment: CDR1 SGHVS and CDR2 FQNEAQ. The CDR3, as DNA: TGTGCCAGCAGCTTAGCGGGGGGGGCCCCCCTAGAGACCCAGTGCTTC. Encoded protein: CASSLAGGAPLETQCF.

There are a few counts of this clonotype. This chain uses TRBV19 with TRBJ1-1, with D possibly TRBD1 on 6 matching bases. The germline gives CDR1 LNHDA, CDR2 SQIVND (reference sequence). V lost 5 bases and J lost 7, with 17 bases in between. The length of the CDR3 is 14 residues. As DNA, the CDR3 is TGTGCCAGTAGTGGGGGACCTTGGGGGCTTGAAGCTTTCTTT. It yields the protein CASSGGPWGLEAFF.

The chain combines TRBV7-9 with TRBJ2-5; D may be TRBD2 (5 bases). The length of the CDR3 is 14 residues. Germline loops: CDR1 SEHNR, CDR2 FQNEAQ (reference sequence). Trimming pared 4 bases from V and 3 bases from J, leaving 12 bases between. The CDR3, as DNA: TGTGCCAGCAGCTCCCGGGTGAGGGAAGAGACCCAGTACTTC. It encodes CASSSRVREETQYF.